The 27 T cell receptor beta chains in this list originate from one sample, sequenced in a study of beta chain features in type 1 diabetes. Findings of the study overall: When Type 1 diabetes patients were examined, their TCRB CDR3s proved moderately but significantly shorter in all four CD4+ subsets.

Their recognized antigens are unknown. The sequenced template was cDNA made from the entire isolated RNA. Some clones are missing from TCRdb's copy, which holds only in-frame ones; the method was immunoSEQ multiplex PCR. The top ten clones hold approximately 0.015% of a sample with 200,000 to 300,000 clones, about a tenth of them seen once. Material: naive CD4+ T cells from blood. All receptors come from a man younger than 40 with type 1 diabetes.

V gene TRBV5-1 combines with J gene TRBJ2-1; 11 bases are a match to TRBD2. CDR1 and CDR2 (germline): SGHRS, YFSETQ. V shed 1 base, J shed 10 bases, and the junction held 4 bases outside the gene matches. The CDR3 runs 14 residues. The CDR3 bases are TGCGCCAGCAGCTTGCAGGGACTAGCGGTGGAGCAGTTCTTC. Translated, it gives CASSLQGLAVEQFF.

This clone was observed a few times. The chain recombines TRBV4-3 with TRBJ1-6, with TRBD1 matching over 7 bases. Trimming removed 0 bases from V and 9 bases from J; junction bases left unmatched: 8. The germline V gene encodes CDR1 LGHNA and CDR2 YSLEER. The CDR3 consists of 16 residues. The CDR3 nucleotides read TGCGCCAGCAGCCAAGACCGGTTCTCAGGGGGTTCACCCCTCCACTTT. Its translation: CASSQDRFSGGSPLHF.

V usage is TRBV18 and J usage is TRBJ2-1; 8 nucleotides align to TRBD1. CDR1 is KGHSH and CDR2 is LQKENI in the germline V gene. The trim removed 5 bases at V and 12 bases at J, leaving 9 bases unmatched. The CDR3 consists of 13 residues. DNA for the CDR3: TGTGCCAGCTCAATCGACAGGGGCCAGGCGCAGTTCTTC. It yields the protein CASSIDRGQAQFF.

This sequence joins TRBV14 and TRBJ2-1; maybe TRBD1 (6 bases). V was trimmed by 6 bases and J by 5 bases, leaving 17 bases between them. CDR3 size: 15 residues. CDR1 is SGHDN and CDR2 is FVKESK in the germline V gene. CDR3 protein: CASSPEWGLNNEQFF. Here the CDR3 DNA reads TGTGCCAGCAGTCCGGAGTGGGGGCTTAACAATGAGCAGTTCTTC.

This clone was counted between two and nine times. V is TRBV13 and J is TRBJ2-7, with TRBD2 matching over 9 bases. The CDR3 consists of 16 residues. Germline V gene lookup returns CDR1 PRHDT and CDR2 FYEKMQ (reference sequence). With 6 bases clipped from V and 0 bases from J, the junction kept 9 bases outside the gene matches. CDR3 sequence (DNA): TGTGCCAGCAGAAAGGCCGGGACTAGCAGCTCCTACGAGCAGTACTTC. This codes for CASRKAGTSSSYEQYF.

This clone showed up just a few times. Other DNA variants within this sample encode the same CDR3. The CDR3 DNA follows: TGTGCCAGTTCAGCGGAATACACAGATACGCAGTATTTT. This codes for CASSAEYTDTQYF. The chain links TRBV19 to TRBJ2-3; perhaps TRBD2 as D (5 bases). CDR1 and CDR2 from the germline V gene are LNHDA and SQIVND (reference sequence). The CDR3 is 13 amino acids. V lost 8 bases and J lost 2, with 11 bases in between.

This clone was seen more than once but under ten times. The CDR3, as DNA: TGTGCCACCAGCAGAGATTTCGGGGTCTCTAACTATGGCTACACCTTC. As protein: CATSRDFGVSNYGYTF. The chain employs TRBV15 and TRBJ1-2; D is undetermined. The CDR3 loop spans 16 amino acids. Germline lookup yields CDR1 LNHNV and CDR2 YYDKDF (reference sequence). Trimming took 0 bases from V and 0 from J, leaving 11 bases between them.

About this clone itself: Other DNA sequences from this sample encode an identical CDR3 as well. V gene TRBV18 combines with J gene TRBJ1-1, with 8 bases fitting TRBD1. There are 14 residues in the CDR3. Looked up from germline, CDR1 is KGHSH and CDR2 is LQKENI. The trim removed 2 bases at V and 1 base at J, leaving 0 bases unmatched. This chain's CDR3 is CASSPGQGNTEAFF. The DNA for the CDR3 is TGTGCCAGCTCACCAGGACAGGGGAACACTGAAGCTTTCTTT.

This clone has only one observation. The gene calls are TRBV6-1 and TRBJ1-5; D perhaps matches TRBD1 (6 bases). V lost 1 base, J lost 3 bases, and 7 bases lay in between. Germline-derived CDR1 and CDR2 are MNHNS and SASEGT. The CDR3 consists of 14 residues. CDR3 nucleotides: TGTGCCAGCAGTGAAGGGACAGACAATCAGCCCCAGCATTTT. Its translation: CASSEGTDNQPQHF.

The chain recombines TRBV5-1 with TRBJ1-4, with no clear D. V lost 5 bases and J 0 bases, leaving 5 bases between the germline ends. The CDR3 consists of 13 residues. Germline V lookup: CDR1 SGHRS, CDR2 YFSETQ. The CDR3 region is CASRRSTNEKLFF. Here the CDR3 DNA reads TGCGCCAGCAGGAGGTCAACTAATGAAAAACTGTTTTTT.

J is TRBJ1-1 and V is TRBV9; 9 bases agree with TRBD1. With V trimmed by 4 bases and J by 1 base, 11 bases remained unmatched. Looked up from germline, CDR1 is SGDLS and CDR2 is YYNGEE. This CDR3 has 17 amino acids. The CDR3 region has the DNA TGTGCCAGCAGCCCAAGAGGGGACAGGGCGGCGAACACTGAAGCTTTCTTT. Translating gives CASSPRGDRAANTEAFF.

J is TRBJ1-1 and V is TRBV5-1, with TRBD1 identical over 7 bases. V lost 4 bases and J lost 4; bases outside the gene matches: 10. The CDR3 has 15 residues. The germline CDR1 and CDR2 sequences are SGHRS and YFSETQ. The CDR3 DNA sequence: TGCGCCAGCAGCGTGGTAGGGGGCCGGATCACTGAAGCTTTCTTT. This encodes CASSVVGGRITEAFF. Using reference TRBV5-1 and TRBJ1-1 for the parts outside the CDR3, the full variable domain is KAGVTQTPRYLIKTRGQQVTLSCSPISGHRSVSWYQQTPGQGLQFLFEYFSETQRNKGNFPGRFSGRQFSNSRSEMNVSTLELGDSALYLCASSVVGGRITEAFFGQGTRLTVV.

This clone occurred a few times. This chain links TRBV28 with TRBJ1-6; D is unclear. This CDR3 spans 15 amino acids. Per germline, CDR1 MDHEN and CDR2 SYDVKM. Trimming pared 4 bases from V and 2 bases from J, leaving 9 bases between. CDR3 in DNA: TGTGCCAGCAGTTACCGGGAGGCCTATAATTCACCCCTCCACTTT. Protein product: CASSYREAYNSPLHF.

The CDR3, as DNA: TGTGCCAGCTCAAGCGACAGTGAACAGCAGTACTTC. This sequence encodes CASSSDSEQQYF. V is TRBV18 and J is TRBJ2-7, with TRBD1 as a possible D gene (5 bases). CDR1 KGHSH and CDR2 LQKENI come from the germline V gene. V was trimmed by 5 bases and J by 8 bases, leaving 13 bases between them. The CDR3 loop spans 12 amino acids.

The V and J genes are TRBV9 and TRBJ2-5; D is undetermined. The CDR3 is 14 residues long. Trimming cost V 0 bases and J 5 bases, with 11 bases left between them. CDR1 is SGDLS, CDR2 YYNGEE, per germline. The DNA for the CDR3 is TGTGCCAGCAGCGTAGAACCAAGTGGCGAGACCCAGTACTTC. Translation gives CASSVEPSGETQYF.

In this sample, this clone turned up a few times. The chain joins TRBV5-1 to TRBJ1-5; D call uncertain. Trimming removed 0 bases from V and 3 bases from J, with 10 bases in between. The CDR3 has 15 residues. The germline gives CDR1 SGHRS, CDR2 YFSETQ. In nucleotides, the CDR3 is TGCGCCAGCAGCTTGGTATCGGGAACCAATCAGCCCCAGCATTTT. It encodes CASSLVSGTNQPQHF.

This clone occurred a few times. V is TRBV28 and J is TRBJ2-5; the D gene is possibly TRBD2 (6 bases). Deletions cut 3 bases from V and 4 bases from J, with 9 bases between. Per germline, CDR1 MDHEN and CDR2 SYDVKM. The CDR3 loop spans 13 amino acids. In DNA, the CDR3 is TGTGCCAGCAGTTTGGAGGGGTCAGAGACCCAGTACTTC. Protein sequence: CASSLEGSETQYF.

The rearrangement links TRBV19 to TRBJ2-7, with D tentatively TRBD2 (5 bases). Germline V gene sequence: CDR1 LNHDA, CDR2 SQIVND (reference sequence). CDR3 size: 11 residues. Trimming took 3 bases from V and 7 from J, leaving 7 bases between them. The CDR3 DNA follows: TGTGCCAGTAGTATTGGCGGGGAGCAGTACTTC. Translating it yields CASSIGGEQYF.

This clone was observed a few times. This chain connects TRBV7-2 to TRBJ1-1; D gene unclear. The CDR3 contains 13 residues. The germline V and J ends were trimmed by 3 bases and 7 bases, with 12 bases remaining between them. Germline assignment: CDR1 SGHTA and CDR2 FQGNSA. The CDR3 is CASSFTSSVEAFF. The CDR3 DNA reads TGTGCCAGCAGCTTTACCTCGAGCGTTGAAGCTTTCTTT.

This chain's CDR3 is CASSLAGINNEQFF. CDR3 nucleotides: TGTGCCAGCAGCTTGGCCGGGATAAACAATGAGCAGTTCTTC. The J gene is TRBJ2-1, the V gene TRBV7-3; maybe TRBD2 (5 bases). The germline V gene encodes CDR1 SGHTA and CDR2 FQGTGA. The CDR3 is 14 residues long. V lost 3 bases and J lost 5, with 11 bases in between.

This clone turned up a few times. This chain connects TRBV6-1 to TRBJ1-6; D is perhaps TRBD1 (6 bases). V lost 7 bases and J lost 7, with 17 bases in between. The germline V gene encodes CDR1 MNHNS and CDR2 SASEGT. This CDR3 has 15 residues. In nucleotides, the CDR3 is TGTGCCAGCACCTCAAGGCAGGGGCAGAATTCACCCCTCCACTTT. As protein: CASTSRQGQNSPLHF.

DNA of the CDR3: TGTGCCAGCAGCCAACAGGGAGGCACTGAAGCTTTCTTT. It translates to CASSQQGGTEAFF. The chain carries TRBV14 and TRBJ1-1, with D possibly TRBD1 on 5 matching bases. Deletions cut 2 bases from V and 4 bases from J, with 8 bases between. CDR1 and CDR2 from the germline V gene are SGHDN and FVKESK. This CDR3 region has 13 residues.

This clone has a handful of counts. This rearrangement joins TRBV7-9 to TRBJ1-6; 7 nucleotides align to TRBD1. Losses at the gene ends were 3 bases for V and 14 bases for J; bases not matched to a gene: 7. The CDR3 contains 13 residues. Per the germline V gene, CDR1 is SEHNR and CDR2 is FQNEAQ (reference sequence). CDR3 sequence (DNA): TGTGCCAGCAGCTTGGAGGGGGCCTCGGCCCTCCACTTT. Its translation: CASSLEGASALHF.

The chain recombines TRBV5-1 with TRBJ1-6; tentatively, D is TRBD1 (5 bases). The germline gives CDR1 SGHRS, CDR2 YFSETQ. The CDR3 has 15 residues. V lost 4 bases, J lost 5 bases, and 13 bases lay in between. The CDR3 DNA is TGCGCCAGCAGCGTCCCCCAGGGCGATAATTCACCCCTCCACTTT. Translated, it gives CASSVPQGDNSPLHF.

The gene calls are TRBV11-2 and TRBJ2-5, with D possibly matching TRBD1 (5 bases). This CDR3 contains 14 residues. Germline CDR1 reads SGHAT; CDR2 reads FQNNGV. V lost 0 bases, J lost 7 bases, and 12 bases lay in between. The CDR3 here is CASSLDGADGTQYF. CDR3 coding DNA: TGTGCCAGCAGCTTAGATGGGGCGGACGGGACCCAGTACTTC.

J is TRBJ1-1 and V is TRBV20-1; D not resolved. V gave up 3 bases and J gave up 4 bases, with 6 bases separating them. Germline V CDR1 and CDR2: DFQATT, SNEGSKA (reference sequence). This CDR3 spans 11 amino acids. CDR3 protein: CSARRPTEAFF. The CDR3 bases are TGCAGTGCTAGGAGGCCCACTGAAGCTTTCTTT.

This chain links TRBV19 with TRBJ2-5; weak D call: TRBD1 (6 bases). V lost 3 bases and J 1 base, leaving 9 bases between the germline ends. The V gene's germline CDR1 is LNHDA and CDR2 SQIVND (reference sequence). This CDR3 has 14 amino acids. This CDR3 reads CASSIQGLQETQYF. The CDR3 DNA reads as TGTGCCAGTAGTATTCAGGGGCTCCAAGAGACCCAGTACTTC.